This note documents a single TCR beta chain sequence. This entry is derived from a study of blood T cell repertoires in COVID-19. Study details: The United States, Italy and Spain supplied acute and convalescent COVID-19 samples. T cells, B-cell-depleted T cells, or PBMCs provided the cDNA or gDNA that served as material.

The CDR3 length is 12 residues. In germline, CDR1 is SQVTM, CDR2 ANQGSEA. After removal of 8 bases from V and 9 bases from J, the junction contained 13 bases not matched to a gene. How the authors handled the data: The authors estimated nucleated cell counts from reference gene primer amplification. Clones were read by immunoSEQ multiplex PCR, and TCRdb kept only the in-frame ones, dropping some. The V and J calls and clone size are taken from that table; D and trimming were inferred from the DNA. Among about 110,000 clones listed, 65% to 80% were seen once. What was sequenced was peripheral blood. The chain uses TRBV29-1 and TRBJ2-7; 7 bases agree with TRBD2. This TCR came from a woman aged 35 to 49 with acute or convalescent COVID-19. The CDR3 DNA reads TGCAGCACAACCGGGGCGGGGGAAGTGCAGTACTTC. It specifies CSTTGAGEVQYF.